This T cell receptor beta chain is from a study of blood T cell repertoires in COVID-19. Trimming took 4 bases from V and 0 from J; bases not matched to a gene: 7. The CDR3 totals 15 residues. Germline loops: CDR1 SQVTM, CDR2 ANQGSEA. Seattle cases were enrolled at active infection and followed longitudinally. As originally analysed: Amplification from reference gene primers served as the basis for estimated nucleated cell counts. Measured with immunoSEQ multiplex PCR; TCRdb has only the in-frame clones, and not every one. That table supplies the V and J calls and clone size; D and trimming were determined from the DNA. There are 80,000 to 100,000 clones in the sample; 70% to 90% occur only once, and around 2% lies in the top ten.

The J gene is TRBJ2-3, the V gene TRBV29-1; 7 nucleotides match TRBD1. Specimen: peripheral blood. This receptor was identified in a man aged 45 to 65 with COVID-19, enrolled during active disease. In DNA form, the CDR3 reads TGCAGCGTTGTTCCTGGGACAGCTAGCACAGATACGCAGTATTTT. It specifies CSVVPGTASTDTQYF.